The present entry profiles one T cell receptor beta chain with its context. Its target is not known. This CDR3 has 16 residues. CDR1 and CDR2 (germline): SGHAT, FQDESV (reference sequence). The trim removed 4 bases at V and 0 bases at J, leaving 5 bases unmatched. Profiling relied on immunoSEQ multiplex PCR, and the TCRdb table lists in-frame clones only, not all of them. The table records about 110,000 clones, more than 65% of them present only once. This record belongs to a study of T cell responses to AZD1222 COVID-19 vaccine. Study summary: Second doses that came at about 4 or about 12 weeks were put together. The study's findings and limits: In all cases, repertoires were sampled only after the peak T cell response. The donor group comprised mostly white British people and more females; the analysis possibly underestimated clonal diversity.

This sequence originates from an adult in good health. The chain uses TRBV11-1 and TRBJ2-5; 10 positions match TRBD2. The specimen was peripheral blood, collected on day 0 of AZD1222 vaccination. The CDR3 coding sequence is TGTGCCAGCAGCTACGGACTAGCGGAGTACCAAGAGACCCAGTACTTC. This sequence encodes CASSYGLAEYQETQYF.